This T cell receptor beta chain was found in a study of T cells in Graves' hyperthyroidism and ophthalmopathy. CDR1 is DFQATT, CDR2 SNEGSKA, per germline (reference sequence). After removal of 6 bases from V and 7 bases from J, the junction contained 8 bases not matched to a gene. The CDR3 sequence is 13 residues long. Ophthalmopathy cases met thresholds of Clinical Activity Score at least 3, NOSPECS grade at least 4 and duration under 3 months. Criteria for exclusion of patients were uncontrolled infection, other autoimmune disease, pregnancy or lactation. Thyroid ultrasound and orbital computed tomography, with clinical symptoms and serum thyroxine and TRAb, informed diagnoses. Study-wide points: Model predictions of ophthalmopathy came a median around 6.5 months before onset.

Worth noting for this clonotype: Its target is not known.

It was RNA transcripts that yielded the amplified TCR beta CDR3 regions. The TCR CDR3 first-round RT-PCR relied on the HTBI primer set. TCRdb reprocessed the multiplex PCR reads via MiXCR and lists one record per CDR3 protein. The sample includes under 600,000 distinct CDR3 sequences, more than 15% seen only once; the top ten take roughly 3.3%. The sample taken for sequencing was blood. The chain is built from TRBV20-1 and TRBJ1-4; 7 bases are shared with TRBD1. The TCR comes from a middle-aged woman with Graves' ophthalmopathy. In nucleotides, the CDR3 is TGCAGTGCAACAGGGGCGGACGGTGAAAAACTGTTTTTT. It yields the protein CSATGADGEKLFF.